This T cell receptor (beta chain) was obtained from a study of blood T cell repertoires in COVID-19 (TCRdb year 2020). Concerning the study at large: The collaborator samples originated in the United States, Italy and Spain and spanned the acute and convalescent phases of COVID-19. Subjects who had been exposed to COVID-19, were actively infected with it, or had recovered from it provided the deeply sampled blood TCRbeta repertoires that made up the dataset. A freely available public database, intended as a resource for researchers studying the immune response to SARS-CoV-2, is where the repertoires were released. The samples were drawn from two sources: the first 160 participants of the ongoing ImmuneRACE study, and fewer than 1,500 subjects contributed by 6 global collaborators. Where available, HLA class I and class II types were taken from metadata supplied by the sample provider and were not determined by assay-based typing. Sample metadata almost always included a de-identified subject ID, COVID-19 status, age in years and sex. The material from the prospective study consisted of cDNA or gDNA derived from T cells, B-cell-depleted T cells, or PBMCs. Broad study findings and their caveats: Clinical and demographic metadata were provided uncurated, with the amount varying by source and participant.

In regard to this clone: Its cognate antigen has yet to be identified. Base qualities are missing; no much larger clone stands one base away.

The germline ends are 17 bases apart after V is trimmed by 8 bases and J by 2 bases. According to the germline V gene, CDR1 reads SNHLY and CDR2 reads FYNNEI. From the cysteine through the phenylalanine, the CDR3 covers 15 amino acids. Only the CDR3 portion is preserved as DNA: 45 bases, with reading frame beginning at the first base. The immunoSEQ Assay, a bias-controlled multiplex PCR, was used to amplify TCRbeta CDR3 regions from genomic DNA. As for how the authors treated the data: Nucleated cell counts per sample were estimated from amplification of reference gene primers within the assay. To quantify the absolute abundance of each unique TCRbeta CDR3 rearrangement, sequence reads were collapsed and filtered. For each sample, productive Simpson clonality was calculated as the square root of Simpson's diversity index over productive rearrangements. The clones in this table, taken by TCRdb from immuneACCESS, are in-frame only. Not every clone is retained; where verified, under half of the shortfall comes from an unresolved V gene, and the cause of the rest is unknown. V, J and clone size were drawn from that table, and D and trimming were deduced from the DNA. The sample includes a few hundred thousand clones, with about nine tenths observed a single time. The ten largest clones take up under 13% of the sample.

In the prospective study, participants were about 18 to 95 years old, resided in about two dozen geographic areas of the United States, and were enrolled through a virtual design. To assign participants to cohorts, the prospective study relied on clinical history that participants themselves reported in a screening survey and a study questionnaire. Mobile phlebotomists in the prospective study collected whole blood, serum and a nasopharyngeal or oropharyngeal swab from every participant. Prospective study participants could optionally give additional blood draws and questionnaires over a roughly 2-month period. Before DNA extraction, prospective study blood samples were shipped either frozen or at room temperature.

The sequencing sample was made of PBMCs or T cells enriched from blood (not recorded which). The chain couples TRBV2 to TRBJ2-3; tentative D gene TRBD2, with 6 bases matching. The clonotype comes from a man aged 18 to 35 with acute COVID-19. DNA sequence: TGTGCCAGCGGCCTCGCTAGCGCTTCCACAGATACGCAGTATTTT. Its amino acids are CASGLASASTDTQYF.